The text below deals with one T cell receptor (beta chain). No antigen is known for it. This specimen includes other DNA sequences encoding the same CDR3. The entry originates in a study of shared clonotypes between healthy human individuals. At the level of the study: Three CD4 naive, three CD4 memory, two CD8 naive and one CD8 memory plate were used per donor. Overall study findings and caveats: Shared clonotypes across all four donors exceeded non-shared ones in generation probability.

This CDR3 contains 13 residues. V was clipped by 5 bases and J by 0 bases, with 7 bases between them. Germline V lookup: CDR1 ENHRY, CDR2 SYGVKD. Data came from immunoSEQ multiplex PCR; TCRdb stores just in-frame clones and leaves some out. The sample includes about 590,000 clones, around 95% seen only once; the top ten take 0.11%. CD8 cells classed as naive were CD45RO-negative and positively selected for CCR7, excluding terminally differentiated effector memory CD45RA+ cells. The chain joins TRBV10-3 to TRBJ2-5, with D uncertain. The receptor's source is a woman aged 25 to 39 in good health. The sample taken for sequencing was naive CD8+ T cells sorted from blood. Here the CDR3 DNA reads TGTGCCATCAGTACGTTAGACCAAGAGACCCAGTACTTC. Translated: CAISTLDQETQYF.